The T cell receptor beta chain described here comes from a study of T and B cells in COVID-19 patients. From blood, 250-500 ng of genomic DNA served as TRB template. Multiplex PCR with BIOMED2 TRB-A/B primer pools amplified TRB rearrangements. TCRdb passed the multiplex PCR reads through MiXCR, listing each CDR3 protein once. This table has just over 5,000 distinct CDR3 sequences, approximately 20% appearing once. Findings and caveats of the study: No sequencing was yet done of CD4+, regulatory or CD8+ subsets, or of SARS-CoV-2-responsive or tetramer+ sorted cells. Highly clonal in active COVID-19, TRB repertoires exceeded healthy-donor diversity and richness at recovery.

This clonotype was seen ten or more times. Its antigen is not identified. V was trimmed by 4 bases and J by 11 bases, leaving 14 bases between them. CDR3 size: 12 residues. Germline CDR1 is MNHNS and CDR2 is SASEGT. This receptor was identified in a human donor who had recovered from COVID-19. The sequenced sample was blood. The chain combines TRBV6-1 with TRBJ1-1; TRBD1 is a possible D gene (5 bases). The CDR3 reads CASSGGTPEAFF. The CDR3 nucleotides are TGTGCCAGCAGTGGAGGGACTCCCGAGGCTTTCTTT.